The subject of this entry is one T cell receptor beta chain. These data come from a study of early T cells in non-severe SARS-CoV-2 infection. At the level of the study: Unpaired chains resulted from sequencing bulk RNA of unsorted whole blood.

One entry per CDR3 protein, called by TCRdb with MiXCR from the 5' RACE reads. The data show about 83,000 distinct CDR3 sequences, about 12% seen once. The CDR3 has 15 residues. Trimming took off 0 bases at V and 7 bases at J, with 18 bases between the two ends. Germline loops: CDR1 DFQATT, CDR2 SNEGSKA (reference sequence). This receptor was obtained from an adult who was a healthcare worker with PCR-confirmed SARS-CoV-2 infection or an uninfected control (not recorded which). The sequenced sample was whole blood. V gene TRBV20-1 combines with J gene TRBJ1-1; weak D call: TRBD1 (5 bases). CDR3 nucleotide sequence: TGCAGTGCTAGAGATCTCGACAGTGTCTTCTATGAAGCTTTCTTT. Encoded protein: CSARDLDSVFYEAFF.